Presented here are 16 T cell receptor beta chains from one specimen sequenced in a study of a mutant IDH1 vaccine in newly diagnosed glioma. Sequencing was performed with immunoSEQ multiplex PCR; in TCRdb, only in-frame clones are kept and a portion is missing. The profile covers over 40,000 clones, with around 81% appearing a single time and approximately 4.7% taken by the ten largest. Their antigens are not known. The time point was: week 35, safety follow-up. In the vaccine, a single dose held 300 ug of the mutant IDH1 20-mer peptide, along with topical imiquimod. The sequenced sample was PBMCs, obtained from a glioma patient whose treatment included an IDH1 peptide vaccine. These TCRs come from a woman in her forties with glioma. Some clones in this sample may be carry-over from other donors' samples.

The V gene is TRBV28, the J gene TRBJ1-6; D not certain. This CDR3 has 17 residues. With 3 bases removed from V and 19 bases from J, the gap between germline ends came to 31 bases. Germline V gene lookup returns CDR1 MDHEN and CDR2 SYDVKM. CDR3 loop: CASSFSLQSRLQVGCHF. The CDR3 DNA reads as TGTGCCAGCAGTTTTTCCCTACAATCGAGACTCCAGGTTGGGTGTCACTTT.

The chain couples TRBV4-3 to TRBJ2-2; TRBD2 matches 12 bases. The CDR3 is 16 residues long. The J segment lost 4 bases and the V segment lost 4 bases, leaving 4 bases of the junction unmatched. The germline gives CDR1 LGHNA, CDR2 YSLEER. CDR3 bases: TGCGCCAGCAGCCTACTAGCGGGAGGCACCACCGGGGAGCTGTTTTTT. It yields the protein CASSLLAGGTTGELFF.

CDR3 sequence (DNA): TGTGCCAGCAGTTCCCCCTGGCCTGCTCCCGAAGAGACCCAGTACTTC. The encoded protein is CASSSPWPAPEETQYF. The rearrangement links TRBV28 to TRBJ2-5, with no clear D. This CDR3 is 16 amino acids long. Trimming pared 4 bases from V and 3 bases from J, leaving 18 bases between. CDR1 MDHEN and CDR2 SYDVKM come from the germline V gene.

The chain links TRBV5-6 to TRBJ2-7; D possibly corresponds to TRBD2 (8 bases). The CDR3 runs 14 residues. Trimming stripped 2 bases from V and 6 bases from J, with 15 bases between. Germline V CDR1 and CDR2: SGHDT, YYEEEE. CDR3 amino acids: CASSFRDSGGEQYF. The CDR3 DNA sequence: TGTGCCAGCAGCTTTAGGGACAGCGGGGGCGAGCAGTACTTC.

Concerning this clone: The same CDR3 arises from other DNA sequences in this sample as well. The CDR3 is CASSVVNGELFF. The CDR3 DNA is TGTGCCAGCAGCGTAGTAAACGGGGAGCTGTTTTTT. The V call is TRBV9, the J call TRBJ2-2, with D unresolved. Germline V gene sequence: CDR1 SGDLS, CDR2 YYNGEE. Deletions cut 0 bases from V and 7 bases from J, with 4 bases between. This CDR3 region has 12 residues.

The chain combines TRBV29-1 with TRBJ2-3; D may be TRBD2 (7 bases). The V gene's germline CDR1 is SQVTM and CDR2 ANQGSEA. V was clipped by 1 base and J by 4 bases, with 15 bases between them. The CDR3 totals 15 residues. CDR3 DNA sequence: TGCAGCGTTGAAGTCCGGGGGGCCGGGGCAGATACGCAGTATTTT. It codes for CSVEVRGAGADTQYF.

This CDR3 is CASSYRTGSGGETQYF. The DNA of the CDR3 is TGTGCCAGCAGTTACCGGACAGGGAGTGGAGGAGAGACCCAGTACTTC. The chain uses TRBV6-5 and TRBJ2-5; TRBD1 matches 8 bases. CDR3 size: 16 residues. Trimming removed 2 bases from V and 4 bases from J; junction bases left unmatched: 9. Germline V gives CDR1 MNHEY, CDR2 SVGAGI.

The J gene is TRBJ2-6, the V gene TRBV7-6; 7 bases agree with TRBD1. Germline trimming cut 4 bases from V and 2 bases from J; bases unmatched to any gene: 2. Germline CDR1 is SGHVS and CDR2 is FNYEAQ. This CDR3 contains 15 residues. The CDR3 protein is CASSYDRAGANVLTF. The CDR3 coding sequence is TGTGCCAGCAGCTACGACAGGGCTGGGGCCAACGTCCTGACTTTC.

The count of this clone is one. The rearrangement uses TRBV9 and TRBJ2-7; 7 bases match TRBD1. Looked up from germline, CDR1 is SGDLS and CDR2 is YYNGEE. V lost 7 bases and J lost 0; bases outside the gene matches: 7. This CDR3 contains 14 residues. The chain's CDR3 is CASGRQGFSYEQYF. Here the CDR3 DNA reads TGTGCCAGCGGCCGACAGGGATTCTCCTACGAGCAGTACTTC.

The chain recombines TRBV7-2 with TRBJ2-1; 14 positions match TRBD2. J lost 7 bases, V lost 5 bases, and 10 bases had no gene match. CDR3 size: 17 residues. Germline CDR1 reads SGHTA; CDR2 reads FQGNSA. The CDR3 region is CASSPTTSGRAWNEQFF. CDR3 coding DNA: TGTGCCAGCAGCCCCACGACTAGCGGGAGGGCCTGGAATGAGCAGTTCTTC.

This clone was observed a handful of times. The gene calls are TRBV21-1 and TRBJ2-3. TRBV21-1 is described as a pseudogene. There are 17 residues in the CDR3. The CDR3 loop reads CASSKVSQKNGTDTQYF. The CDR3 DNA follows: TGTGCCAGCAGCAAAGTCTCCCAAAAGAATGGCACAGATACGCAGTATTTT.

Written as DNA, the CDR3 is TGTGCCAGTCAAAGAGGGCGGCCGGCCTATGCGGTTAACACTGAAGCTTTCTTT. It translates to CASQRGRPAYAVNTEAFF. The chain employs TRBV19 and TRBJ1-1; no clear D gene. Trimming pared 8 bases from V and 2 bases from J, leaving 27 bases between. CDR1 is LNHDA, CDR2 SQIVND, per germline (reference sequence). The CDR3 consists of 18 residues. Full variable domain (rest looked up from reference TRBV19 and TRBJ1-1): DGGITQSPKYLFRKEGQNVTLSCEQNLNHDAMYWYRQDPGQGLRLIYYSQIVNDFQKGDIAEGYSVSREKKESFPLTVTSAQKNPTAFYLCASQRGRPAYAVNTEAFFGQGTRLTVV.

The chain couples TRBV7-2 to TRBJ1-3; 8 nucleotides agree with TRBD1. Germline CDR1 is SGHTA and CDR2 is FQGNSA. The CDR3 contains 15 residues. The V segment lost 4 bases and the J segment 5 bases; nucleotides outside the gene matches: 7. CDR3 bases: TGTGCCAGCAGCTCCAGGGGGCAGGGGAGAAACACCATATATTTT. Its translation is CASSSRGQGRNTIYF. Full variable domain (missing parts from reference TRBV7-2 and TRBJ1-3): GAGVSQSPSNKVTEKGKDVELRCDPISGHTALYWYRQSLGQGLEFLIYFQGNSAPDKSGLPSDRFSAERTGGSVSTLTIQRTQQEDSAVYLCASSSRGQGRNTIYFGEGSWLTVV.

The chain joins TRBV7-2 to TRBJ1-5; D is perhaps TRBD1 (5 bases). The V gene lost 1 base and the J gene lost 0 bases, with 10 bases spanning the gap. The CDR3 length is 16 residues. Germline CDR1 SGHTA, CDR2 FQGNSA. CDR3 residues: CASSLGGWYSNQPQHF. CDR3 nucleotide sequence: TGTGCCAGCAGCTTAGGGGGGTGGTATAGCAATCAGCCCCAGCATTTT. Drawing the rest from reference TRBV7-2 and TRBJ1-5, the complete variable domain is GAGVSQSPSNKVTEKGKDVELRCDPISGHTALYWYRQSLGQGLEFLIYFQGNSAPDKSGLPSDRFSAERTGGSVSTLTIQRTQQEDSAVYLCASSLGGWYSNQPQHFGDGTRLSIL.

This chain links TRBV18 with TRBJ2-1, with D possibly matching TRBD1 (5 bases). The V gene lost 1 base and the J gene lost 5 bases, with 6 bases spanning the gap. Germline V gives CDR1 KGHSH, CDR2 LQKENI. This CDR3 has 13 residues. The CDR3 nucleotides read TGTGCCAGCTCACCACTCAGGGACAATGAGCAGTTCTTC. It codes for CASSPLRDNEQFF. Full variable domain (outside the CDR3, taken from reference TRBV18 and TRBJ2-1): NAGVMQNPRHLVRRRGQEARLRCSPMKGHSHVYWYRQLPEEGLKFMVYLQKENIIDESGMPKERFSAEFPKEGPSILRIQQVVRGDSAAYFCASSPLRDNEQFFGPGTRLTVL.

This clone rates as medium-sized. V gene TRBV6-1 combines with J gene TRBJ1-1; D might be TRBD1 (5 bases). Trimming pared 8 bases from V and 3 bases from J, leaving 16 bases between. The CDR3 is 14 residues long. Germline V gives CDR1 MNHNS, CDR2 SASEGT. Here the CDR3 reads CASGLFREDTEAFF. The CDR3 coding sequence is TGTGCCAGCGGGCTATTCAGGGAGGACACTGAAGCTTTCTTT.